This T cell receptor beta chain was captured in a study of post-analysis software for immune sequencing data (dated by TCRdb to between 2014 and 2017). Concerning the study at large: Relapsing-remitting, secondary progressive and progressive-relapsing multiple sclerosis were recorded as disease courses, and subtype annotation was lacking for some patients. The patient repertoires were compared against roughly 12 previously published healthy control repertoires obtained from donors aged roughly 6 to 28 years. A subset of samples was prepared in parallel using single-end sample barcoding, then pooled and co-amplified after Illumina adapter ligation. Study-level results and caveats: The control group was slightly older than the multiple sclerosis patient group. Multiple sclerosis patients had significantly lower normalized Chao1 diversity than controls, a result that suggests substantial peripheral T-cell clonal expansion. When samples were clustered directly using the F measure, samples prepared in the same batch co-clustered strongly, which prompted a batch-effect correction.

Remarks on this clonotype: Its antigen target is currently unknown. No base qualities exist here, and no much larger clone lies one base off it.

The library relied on PCR. TCRdb lists the instrument as Illumina HiSeq 2500. Unique molecular identifiers were incorporated into TCR beta cDNA libraries to reduce PCR and sequencing biases. Around 500,000 cDNA molecules were obtained for every 1 to 10 million input T cells, so each molecule roughly corresponded to one T cell. Patient libraries were prepared and sequenced with the same protocol used for the earlier healthy control dataset. Samples belonging to the same batch were prepared together, multiplexed and sequenced on a shared HiSeq lane. Turning to the authors' computational methods: MIGEC was used to process the raw barcoded reads, and molecular identifier groups with only a single read were discarded before consensus assembly and CDR3 extraction. VDJtools was used for post-analysis of the clonotype tables, and diversity was normalized by down-sampling every dataset to the size of the smallest sample. Repertoire overlap clustering matched CDR3 amino acid but not nucleotide sequences to correct batch-related cross-sample contamination. The public reads were run again by TCRdb, first through fastp at Q25 and then through MiXCR, and only productive beta chains were kept. For every CDR3 protein sequence, its rows merge into one entry that carries the most common genes and DNA. The V and J calls, along with clone size, are taken from TCRdb and not from the paper's own processing. This sample lists 500,000 to 600,000 distinct CDR3 sequences; roughly 45% were detected once. The ten largest clones capture over 1.5% of the sample.

To demonstrate the VDJtools post-analysis software, the study profiled TCR beta repertoires from the peripheral blood of under 15 young patients with multiple sclerosis. The multiple sclerosis patients were children and adolescents between 6 and 15 years of age. The sequence was collected from a girl aged 10 to 17 with multiple sclerosis. The sample consisted of blood.

The CDR3 loop reads CASSLDSPRGQKETQYF. The nucleotides are TGTGCCAGCAGCTTAGATTCCCCCCGGGGACAGAAAGAGACCCAGTACTTC. Recombination connected TRBV11-3 to TRBJ2-5, and TRBD1 matches 7 of the central bases. The germline V and J ends show losses of 0 bases and 3 bases respectively, and no gene match explains 10 bases of the junction. From its cysteine to its phenylalanine, the CDR3 spans 17 amino acids. The only DNA kept is the CDR3, 51 bases in frame from the first base. CDR1 and CDR2, looked up from the germline V gene, are SGHNT and YENEEA.